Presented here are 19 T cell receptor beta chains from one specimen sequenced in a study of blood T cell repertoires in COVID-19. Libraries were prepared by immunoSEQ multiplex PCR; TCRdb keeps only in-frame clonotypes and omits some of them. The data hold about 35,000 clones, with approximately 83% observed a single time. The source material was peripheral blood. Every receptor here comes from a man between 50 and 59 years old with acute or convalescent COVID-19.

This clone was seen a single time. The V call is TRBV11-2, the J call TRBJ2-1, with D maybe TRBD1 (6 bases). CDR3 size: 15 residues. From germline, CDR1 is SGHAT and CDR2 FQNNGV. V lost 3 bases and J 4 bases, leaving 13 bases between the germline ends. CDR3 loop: CASSFDRPGYNEQFF. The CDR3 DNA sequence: TGTGCCAGCAGCTTTGACAGGCCGGGGTACAATGAGCAGTTCTTC.

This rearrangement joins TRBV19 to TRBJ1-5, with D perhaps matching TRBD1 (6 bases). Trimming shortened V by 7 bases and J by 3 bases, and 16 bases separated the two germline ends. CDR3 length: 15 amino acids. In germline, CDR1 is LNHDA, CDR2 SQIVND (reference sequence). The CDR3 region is CASTLTGQNNQPQHF. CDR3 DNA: TGTGCCAGTACTTTAACCGGACAGAACAATCAGCCCCAGCATTTT.

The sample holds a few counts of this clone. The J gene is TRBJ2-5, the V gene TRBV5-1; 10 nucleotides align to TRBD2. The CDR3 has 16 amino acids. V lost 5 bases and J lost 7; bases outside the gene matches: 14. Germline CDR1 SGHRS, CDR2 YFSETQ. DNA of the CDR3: TGCGCCAGCAGGGGGGGATTAGCGGGAGGCCTTCCGACCCAGTACTTC. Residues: CASRGGLAGGLPTQYF.

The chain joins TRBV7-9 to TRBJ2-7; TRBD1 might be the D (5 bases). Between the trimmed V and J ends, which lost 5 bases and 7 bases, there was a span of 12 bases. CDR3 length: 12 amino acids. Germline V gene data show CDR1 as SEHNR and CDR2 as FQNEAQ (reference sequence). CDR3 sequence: CASSPDRWEQYF. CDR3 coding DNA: TGTGCCAGCAGCCCAGACAGATGGGAGCAGTACTTC.

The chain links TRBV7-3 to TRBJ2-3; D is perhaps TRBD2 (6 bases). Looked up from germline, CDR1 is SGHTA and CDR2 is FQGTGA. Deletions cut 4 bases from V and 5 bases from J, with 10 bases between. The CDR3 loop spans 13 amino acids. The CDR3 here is CASSSTAGDTQYF. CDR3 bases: TGTGCCAGCAGCTCAACAGCGGGAGATACGCAGTATTTT.

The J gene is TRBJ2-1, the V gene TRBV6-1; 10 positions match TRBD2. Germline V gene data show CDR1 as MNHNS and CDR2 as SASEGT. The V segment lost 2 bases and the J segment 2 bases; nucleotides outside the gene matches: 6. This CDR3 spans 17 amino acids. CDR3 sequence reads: CASSEFQREGTYNEQFF. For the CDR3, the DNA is TGTGCCAGCAGTGAATTCCAGCGGGAGGGCACCTACAATGAGCAGTTCTTC.

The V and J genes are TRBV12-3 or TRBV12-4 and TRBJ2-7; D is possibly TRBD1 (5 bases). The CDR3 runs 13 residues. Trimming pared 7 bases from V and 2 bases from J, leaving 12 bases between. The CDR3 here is CASTQDITYEQYF. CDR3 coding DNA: TGTGCCAGCACCCAGGACATTACCTACGAGCAGTACTTC.

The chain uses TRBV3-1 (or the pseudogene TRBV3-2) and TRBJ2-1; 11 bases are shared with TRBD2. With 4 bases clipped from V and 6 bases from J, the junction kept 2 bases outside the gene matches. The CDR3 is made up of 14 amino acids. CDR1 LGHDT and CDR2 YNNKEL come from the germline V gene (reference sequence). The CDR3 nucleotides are TGTGCCAGCAGCCCAGGACTAGCGGGCAATGAGCAGTTCTTC. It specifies CASSPGLAGNEQFF.

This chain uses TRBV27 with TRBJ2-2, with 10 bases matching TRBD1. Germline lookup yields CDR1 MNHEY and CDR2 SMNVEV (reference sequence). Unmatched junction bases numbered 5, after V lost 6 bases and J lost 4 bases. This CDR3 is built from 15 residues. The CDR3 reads CASRQTGGSTGELFF. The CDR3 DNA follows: TGTGCCAGCAGACAGACAGGGGGCAGCACCGGGGAGCTGTTTTTT.

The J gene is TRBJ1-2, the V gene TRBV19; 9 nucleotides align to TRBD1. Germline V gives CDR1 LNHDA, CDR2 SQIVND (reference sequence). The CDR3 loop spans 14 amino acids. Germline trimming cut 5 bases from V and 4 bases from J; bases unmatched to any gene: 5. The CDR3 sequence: CASSPGTGFYGYTF. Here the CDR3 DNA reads TGTGCCAGTAGTCCAGGGACAGGGTTCTATGGCTACACCTTC.

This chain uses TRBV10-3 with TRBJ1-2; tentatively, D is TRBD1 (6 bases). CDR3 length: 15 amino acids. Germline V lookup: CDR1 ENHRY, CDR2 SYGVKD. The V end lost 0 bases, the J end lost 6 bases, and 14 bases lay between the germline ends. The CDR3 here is CAISESAAGADGYTF. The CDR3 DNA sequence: TGTGCCATCAGTGAGTCCGCGGCAGGGGCGGATGGCTACACCTTC.

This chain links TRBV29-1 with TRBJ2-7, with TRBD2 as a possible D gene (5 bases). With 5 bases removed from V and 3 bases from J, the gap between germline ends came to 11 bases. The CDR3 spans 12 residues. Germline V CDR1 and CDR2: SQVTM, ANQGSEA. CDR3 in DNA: TGCAGCGTTTTAACTAGTGTCTACGAGCAGTACTTC. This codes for CSVLTSVYEQYF.

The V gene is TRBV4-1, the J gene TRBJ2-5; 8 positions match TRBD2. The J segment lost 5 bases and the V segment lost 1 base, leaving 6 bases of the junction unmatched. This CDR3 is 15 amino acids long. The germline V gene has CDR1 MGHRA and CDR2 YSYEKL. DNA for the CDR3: TGCGCCAGCAGCCAAGGTGCGGGGGGTAGTGAGACCCAGTACTTC. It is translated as CASSQGAGGSETQYF.

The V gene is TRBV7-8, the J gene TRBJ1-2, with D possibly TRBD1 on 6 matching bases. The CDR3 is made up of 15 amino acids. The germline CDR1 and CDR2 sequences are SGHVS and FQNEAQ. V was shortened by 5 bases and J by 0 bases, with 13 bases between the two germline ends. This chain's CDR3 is CASSPLRTANYGYTF. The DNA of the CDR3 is TGTGCCAGCAGCCCCCTCAGGACAGCTAACTATGGCTACACCTTC.

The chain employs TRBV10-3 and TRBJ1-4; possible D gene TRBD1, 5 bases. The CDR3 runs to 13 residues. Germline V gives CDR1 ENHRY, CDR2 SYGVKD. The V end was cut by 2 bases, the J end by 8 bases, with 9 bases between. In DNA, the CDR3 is TGTGCCATCAGTGAGGACAGAGTCGAAAAACTGTTTTTT. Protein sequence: CAISEDRVEKLFF.

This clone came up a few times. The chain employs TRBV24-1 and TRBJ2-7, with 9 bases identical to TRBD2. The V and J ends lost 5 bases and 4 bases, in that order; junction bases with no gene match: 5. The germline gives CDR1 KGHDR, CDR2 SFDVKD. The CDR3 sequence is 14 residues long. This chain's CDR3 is CATSGGLAPYEQYF. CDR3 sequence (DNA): TGTGCCACCAGTGGGGGACTAGCCCCTTACGAGCAGTACTTC.

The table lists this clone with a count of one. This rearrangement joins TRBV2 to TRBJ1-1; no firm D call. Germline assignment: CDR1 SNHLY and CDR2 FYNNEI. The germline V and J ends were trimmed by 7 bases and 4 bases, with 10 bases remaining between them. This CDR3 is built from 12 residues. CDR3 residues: CASMGLGTEAFF. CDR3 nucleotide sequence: TGTGCCAGCATGGGCTTGGGCACTGAAGCTTTCTTT.

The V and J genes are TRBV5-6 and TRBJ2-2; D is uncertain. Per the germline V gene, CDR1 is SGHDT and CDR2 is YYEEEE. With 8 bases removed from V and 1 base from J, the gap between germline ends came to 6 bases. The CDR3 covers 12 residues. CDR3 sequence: CASNRNTGELFF. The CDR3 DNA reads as TGTGCCAGTAACAGGAACACCGGGGAGCTGTTTTTT.

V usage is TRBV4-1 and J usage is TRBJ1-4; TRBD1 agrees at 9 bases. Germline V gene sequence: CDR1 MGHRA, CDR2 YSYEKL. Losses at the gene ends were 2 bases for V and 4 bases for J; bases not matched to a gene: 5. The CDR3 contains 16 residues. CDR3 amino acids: CASSQHGTGFNEKLFF. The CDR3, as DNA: TGCGCCAGCAGCCAACACGGGACAGGGTTTAATGAAAAACTGTTTTTT.